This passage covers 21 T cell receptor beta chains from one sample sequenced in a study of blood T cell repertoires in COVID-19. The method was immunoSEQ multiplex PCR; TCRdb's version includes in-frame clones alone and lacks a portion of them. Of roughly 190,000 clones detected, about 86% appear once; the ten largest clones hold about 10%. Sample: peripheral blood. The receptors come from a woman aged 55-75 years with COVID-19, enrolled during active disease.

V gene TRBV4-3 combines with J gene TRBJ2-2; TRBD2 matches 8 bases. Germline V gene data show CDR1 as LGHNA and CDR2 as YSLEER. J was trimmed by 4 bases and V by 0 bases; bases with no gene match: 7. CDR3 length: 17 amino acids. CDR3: CASSQDRGGFGTGELFF. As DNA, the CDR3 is TGCGCCAGCAGCCAAGATCGGGGGGGCTTTGGCACCGGGGAGCTGTTTTTT.

This chain's CDR3 is CASSWVSGTGISNQPQHF. Written as DNA, the CDR3 is TGTGCCAGCAGTTGGGTTTCCGGGACAGGGATTAGCAATCAGCCCCAGCATTTT. The chain combines TRBV28 with TRBJ1-5; the match to TRBD1 covers 9 bases. This CDR3 has 18 amino acids. CDR1 and CDR2 from the germline V gene are MDHEN and SYDVKM. Trimming removed 4 bases from V and 0 bases from J; junction bases left unmatched: 10.

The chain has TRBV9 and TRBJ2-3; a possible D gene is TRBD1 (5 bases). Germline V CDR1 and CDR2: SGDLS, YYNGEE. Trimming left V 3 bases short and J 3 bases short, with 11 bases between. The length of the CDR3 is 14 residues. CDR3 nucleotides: TGTGCCAGCAGCGATAAGGGGTGGACAGATACGCAGTATTTT. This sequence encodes CASSDKGWTDTQYF.

The CDR3, as DNA: TGTGCCAGCAGCTTAGAGAACAGGGGGTCGGGAGGCTACACCTTC. It translates to CASSLENRGSGGYTF. The chain couples TRBV7-2 to TRBJ1-2; 8 positions match TRBD1. The V segment lost 1 base and the J segment 8 bases; nucleotides outside the gene matches: 9. The germline gives CDR1 SGHTA, CDR2 FQGNSA. The CDR3 is made up of 15 amino acids. The whole variable domain, remainder taken from reference TRBV7-2 and TRBJ1-2, is GAGVSQSPSNKVTEKGKDVELRCDPISGHTALYWYRQSLGQGLEFLIYFQGNSAPDKSGLPSDRFSAERTGGSVSTLTIQRTQQEDSAVYLCASSLENRGSGGYTFGSGTRLTVV.

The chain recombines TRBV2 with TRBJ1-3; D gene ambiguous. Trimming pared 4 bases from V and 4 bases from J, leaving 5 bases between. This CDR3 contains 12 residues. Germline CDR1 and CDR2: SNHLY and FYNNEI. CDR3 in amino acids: CASSVEGNTIYF. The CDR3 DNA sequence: TGTGCCAGCAGTGTGGAGGGAAACACCATATATTTT.

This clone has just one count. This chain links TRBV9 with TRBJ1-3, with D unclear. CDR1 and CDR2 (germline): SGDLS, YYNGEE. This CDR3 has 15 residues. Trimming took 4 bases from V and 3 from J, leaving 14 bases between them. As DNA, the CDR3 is TGTGCCAGCAGCATAGAATCGGTGCTTGGAAACACCATATATTTT. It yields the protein CASSIESVLGNTIYF.

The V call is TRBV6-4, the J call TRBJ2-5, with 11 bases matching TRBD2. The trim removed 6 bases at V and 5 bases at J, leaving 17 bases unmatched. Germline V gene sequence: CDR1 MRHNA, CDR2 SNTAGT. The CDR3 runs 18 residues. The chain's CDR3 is CASRRASGRYLKAETQYF. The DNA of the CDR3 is TGTGCCAGCAGGAGGGCTAGCGGGAGGTACTTGAAGGCTGAGACCCAGTACTTC.

The DNA for the CDR3 is TGTGCCTGGATCGGATGGCAGGGAAACACCGGGGAGCTGTTTTTT. It codes for CAWIGWQGNTGELFF. The chain combines TRBV30 with TRBJ2-2; a possible D gene is TRBD1 (5 bases). The CDR3 loop spans 15 amino acids. CDR1 GTSNPN and CDR2 SVGIG come from the germline V gene (reference sequence). V shed 4 bases and J shed 2 bases, with 14 bases lying between them.

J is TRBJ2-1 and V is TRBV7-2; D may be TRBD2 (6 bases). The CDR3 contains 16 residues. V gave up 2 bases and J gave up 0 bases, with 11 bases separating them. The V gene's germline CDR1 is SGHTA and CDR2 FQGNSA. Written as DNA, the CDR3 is TGTGCCAGCAGCTTAACGGGACTCAGCTCCTACAATGAGCAGTTCTTC. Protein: CASSLTGLSSYNEQFF.

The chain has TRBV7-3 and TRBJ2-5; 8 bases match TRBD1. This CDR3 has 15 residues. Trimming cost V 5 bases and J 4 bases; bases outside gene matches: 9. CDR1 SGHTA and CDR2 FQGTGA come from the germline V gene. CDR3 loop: CASSPMTGVGETQYF. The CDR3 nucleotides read TGTGCCAGCAGCCCAATGACAGGGGTGGGAGAGACCCAGTACTTC. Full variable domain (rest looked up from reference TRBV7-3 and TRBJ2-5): GAGVSQTPSNKVTEKGKYVELRCDPISGHTALYWYRQSLGQGPEFLIYFQGTGAADDSGLPNDRFFAVRPEGSVSTLKIQRTERGDSAVYLCASSPMTGVGETQYFGPGTRLLVL.

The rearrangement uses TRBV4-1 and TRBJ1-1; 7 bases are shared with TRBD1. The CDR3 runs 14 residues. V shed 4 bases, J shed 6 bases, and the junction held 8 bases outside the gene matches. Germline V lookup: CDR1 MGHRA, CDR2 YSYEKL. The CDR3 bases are TGCGCCAGCAGCCCGAACCTAGACAGGGCTGAAGCTTTCTTT. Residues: CASSPNLDRAEAFF.

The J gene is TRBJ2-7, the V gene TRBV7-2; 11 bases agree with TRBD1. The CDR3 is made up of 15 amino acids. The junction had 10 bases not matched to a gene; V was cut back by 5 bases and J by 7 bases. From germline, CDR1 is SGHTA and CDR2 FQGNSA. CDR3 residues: CASSPPDRGLGEQYF. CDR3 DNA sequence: TGTGCCAGCAGCCCACCGGACAGGGGGCTCGGTGAGCAGTACTTC.

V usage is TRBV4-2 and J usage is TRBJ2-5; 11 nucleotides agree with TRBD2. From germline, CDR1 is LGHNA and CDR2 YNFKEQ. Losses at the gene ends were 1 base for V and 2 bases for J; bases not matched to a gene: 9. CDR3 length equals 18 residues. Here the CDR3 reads CASSQVTSGRGWQETQYF. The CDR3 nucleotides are TGTGCCAGCAGCCAAGTTACTAGCGGGAGAGGTTGGCAAGAGACCCAGTACTTC.

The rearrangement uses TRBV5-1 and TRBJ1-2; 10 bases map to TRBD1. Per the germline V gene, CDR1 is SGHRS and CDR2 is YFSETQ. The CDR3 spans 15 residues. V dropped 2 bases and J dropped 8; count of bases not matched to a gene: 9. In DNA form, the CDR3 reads TGCGCCAGCAGCTTAAGACAGGGGGCGGACCTAGGCTACACCTTC. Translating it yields CASSLRQGADLGYTF.

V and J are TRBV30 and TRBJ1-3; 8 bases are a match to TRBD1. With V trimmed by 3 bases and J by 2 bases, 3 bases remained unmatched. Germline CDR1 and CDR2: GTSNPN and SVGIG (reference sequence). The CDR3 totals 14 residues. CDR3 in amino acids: CAWRFRGPGNTIYF. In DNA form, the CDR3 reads TGTGCCTGGAGGTTCAGGGGGCCTGGAAACACCATATATTTT.

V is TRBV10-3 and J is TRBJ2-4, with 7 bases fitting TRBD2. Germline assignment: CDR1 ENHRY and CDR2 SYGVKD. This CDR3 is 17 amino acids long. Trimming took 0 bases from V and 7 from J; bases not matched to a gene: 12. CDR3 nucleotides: TGTGCCATCAGTGAGTCAGGCACGGCCTTGGGGGGGAACATTCAGTACTTC. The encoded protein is CAISESGTALGGNIQYF.

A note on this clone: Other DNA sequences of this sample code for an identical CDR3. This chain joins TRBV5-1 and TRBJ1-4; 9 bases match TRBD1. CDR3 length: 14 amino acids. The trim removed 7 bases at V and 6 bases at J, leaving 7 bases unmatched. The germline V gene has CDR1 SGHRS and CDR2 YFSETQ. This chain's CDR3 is CASSRGQGDEKLFF. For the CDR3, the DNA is TGCGCCAGCTCCCGGGGACAGGGTGATGAAAAACTGTTTTTT.

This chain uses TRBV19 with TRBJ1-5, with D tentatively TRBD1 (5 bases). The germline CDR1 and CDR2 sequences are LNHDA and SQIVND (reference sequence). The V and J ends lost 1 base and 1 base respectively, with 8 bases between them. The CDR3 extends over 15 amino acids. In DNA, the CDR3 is TGTGCCAGTAGTATAGGGGGACTGAGCAATCAGCCCCAGCATTTT. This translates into CASSIGGLSNQPQHF.

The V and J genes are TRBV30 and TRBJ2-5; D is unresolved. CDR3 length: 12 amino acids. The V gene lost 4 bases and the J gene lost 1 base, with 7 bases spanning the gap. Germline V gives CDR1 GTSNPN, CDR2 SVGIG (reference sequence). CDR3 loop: CAWMYFQETQYF. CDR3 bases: TGTGCCTGGATGTACTTCCAAGAGACCCAGTACTTC.

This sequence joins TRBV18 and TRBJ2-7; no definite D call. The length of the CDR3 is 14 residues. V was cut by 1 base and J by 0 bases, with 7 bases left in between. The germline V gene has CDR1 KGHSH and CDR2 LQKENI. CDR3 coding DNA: TGTGCCAGCTCACCACTAGCAGCCTCCTACGAGCAGTACTTC. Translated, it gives CASSPLAASYEQYF.

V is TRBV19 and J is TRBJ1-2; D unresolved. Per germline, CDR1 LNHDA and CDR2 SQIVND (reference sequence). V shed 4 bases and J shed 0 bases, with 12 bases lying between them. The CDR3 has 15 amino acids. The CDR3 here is CASSTLSRTNYGYTF. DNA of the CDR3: TGTGCCAGTAGTACCCTTTCCAGGACTAACTATGGCTACACCTTC.